The sequence of this T cell receptor beta chain was determined in a study of tumor-infiltrating lymphocytes in primary liver carcinoma (dated by TCRdb to 2016 to 2017). As for the study more broadly: Between late 2015 and 2016, roughly five patients in China with histopathologically diagnosed primary liver carcinoma had surgical resection. Roughly 3.5 to 7.5 million productive TCRbeta reads were obtained per sample, and no significant difference in read depth was found between tissue types. Tumors of the five patients were stage T1-T3 N0M0 with maximum diameters of roughly 4 to 11 cm. TCRbeta repertoire sequencing covered some 35 specimens from 5 patients: 25 or so tumor regions, 5 adjacent noncancerous liver tissues and 5 peripheral blood samples. Of the five patients (three men and two women, aged 30 to 69 years), four had hepatocellular carcinoma and one had combined HCC and intrahepatic cholangiocarcinoma. Reproducibility between technical replicate repertoires was high, with correlation coefficients above 0.98 and mean shared-clone rates about 0.9. Across five regions of each liver tumor, along with adjacent normal tissue and blood, the study brought together TCRbeta repertoire sequencing, expression microarrays and whole-exome sequencing. The research as a whole found: Compared with blood, tumors had a significantly larger share of the repertoire taken up by the top 250 clones (p = 0.039). Repertoire overlap was higher between tumor regions (mean about 36%) than tumor-adjacent (17%) or tumor-blood (approximately 14%) pairs, consistent with antigen-driven expansion. Since the samples were bulk and unsorted, there was no way to compare CD4+ and CD8+ T cell repertoires. Because sequencing covered only the TCR beta chain and unpaired alpha chains were not captured, true repertoire diversity is likely underestimated. The study included only five patients, and the authors note findings should be validated in a larger study.

The CDR3 starts with the cysteine, ends with the phenylalanine, and has 15 residues. Here the CDR3 DNA is all that survives: 45 bases in frame from base 1. V and J lose 2 bases and 6 bases, and a span of 16 bases separates them. CDR1 and CDR2 (MNHNS, SASEGT) derive from the germline V gene. With respect to this clonotype: The antigen it binds to is not known. The sample holds no much larger clone one base away, and base qualities are not on file.

Blood RNA was extracted from unsorted whole blood with TRIzol reagent; germline DNA came from the DNeasy Blood & Tissue kit. Chronic HBV infection was present in the patients, and the patients were treatment-naive at sampling. Before surgery, roughly 3.7 milliliters of peripheral blood were collected into K2EDTA tubes. TCRbeta-specific cDNA was reverse-transcribed from roughly 500 ng total RNA using a constant-region primer and ProtoScript II reverse transcriptase. TCRbeta libraries were built with three nested multiplex PCR rounds, a slightly modified ARM-PCR procedure. Multiplex TRBV1-TRBV30 forward primers and a Cbeta reverse primer were used in the first two PCR rounds, each of which was run for approximately 11 cycles. Sample barcodes and Illumina adapters were added in a final 25-cycle PCR using Deep VentR polymerase. Before sequencing, amplicons between 200 and 500 bp were purified from gel using a QIAquick gel extraction kit. An Illumina HiSeq 2500 was used to sequence the TCRbeta amplicons, generating 250-bp paired-end reads. Regarding the original processing steps: Quality trimming of reads was performed with Trimmomatic v0.33, and paired reads were merged with FLASH v1.2.11 so that full CDR3 sequences could be recovered. MiGEC v1.2.1b assigned V, D and J germline segments to the rearranged TCRbeta sequences. Clonotype statistics and Shannon-Wiener diversity indices were computed with VDJtools v1.0.0. Except for diversity analysis, only the 250 most abundant clonotypes of each sample were used in subsequent analyses to reduce sampling bias. The raw public reads went through TCRdb reprocessing: fastp at Q25, MiXCR clone calling, in-frame beta chains kept. Entries are consolidated by CDR3 protein sequence, retaining the most common genes and DNA. The V and J calls and clone size are TCRdb's, not the authors'. Present in this sample are about 200,000 distinct CDR3 sequences, 65% of which were seen just once. In total, the top ten clones hold around 7.1% of the sample.

Sequenced input: peripheral blood. The chain was built from TRBV6-1 and TRBJ1-2; the D segment could be TRBD1, given 5 matching bases. The TCR comes from a woman in her fifties or sixties with primary liver carcinoma and hepatitis B virus infection. The DNA sequence is as follows: TGTGCCAGCAGTGAATCCGGGGCGGGGGTGGATGGCTACACCTTC. It codes for CASSESGAGVDGYTF.